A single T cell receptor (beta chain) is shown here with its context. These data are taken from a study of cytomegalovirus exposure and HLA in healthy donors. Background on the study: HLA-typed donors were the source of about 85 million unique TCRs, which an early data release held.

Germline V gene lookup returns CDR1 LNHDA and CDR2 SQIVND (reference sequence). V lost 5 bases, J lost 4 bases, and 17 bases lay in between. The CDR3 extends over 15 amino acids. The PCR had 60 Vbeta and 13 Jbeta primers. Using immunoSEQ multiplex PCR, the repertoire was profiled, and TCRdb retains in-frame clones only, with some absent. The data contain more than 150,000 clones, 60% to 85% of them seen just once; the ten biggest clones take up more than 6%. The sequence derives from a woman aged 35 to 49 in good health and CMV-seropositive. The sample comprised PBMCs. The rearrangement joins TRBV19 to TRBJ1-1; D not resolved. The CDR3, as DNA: TGTGCCAGTAGTGCCCTATCGACAAGCCCCACTGAAGCTTTCTTT. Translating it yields CASSALSTSPTEAFF. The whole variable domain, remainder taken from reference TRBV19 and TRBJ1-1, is DGGITQSPKYLFRKEGQNVTLSCEQNLNHDAMYWYRQDPGQGLRLIYYSQIVNDFQKGDIAEGYSVSREKKESFPLTVTSAQKNPTAFYLCASSALSTSPTEAFFGQGTRLTVV.